A few counts support the clone carrying this TCR beta chain. The target antigen is unknown. The data were taken from a study of OX40 agonist ivuxolimab in advanced cancers. About the study: Males comprised about 78% of the group, whose mean age was 60 years (range 23 to 79).

Trimming took 6 bases from V and 7 from J; bases not matched to a gene: 5. CDR3 length equals 11 residues. CDR1 is DFQATT and CDR2 is SNEGSKA in the germline V gene (reference sequence). The method was immunoSEQ multiplex PCR; TCRdb's version includes in-frame clones alone and lacks a portion of them. The sample carries some 11,000 clones, roughly 76% recorded once. Findings and caveats of the study: Antigen specificity was not determined for the expanded peripheral T cells. Among patients with partial responses at 0.1-3.0 mg/kg, clonal expansion was among the lowest.

The chain combines TRBV20-1 with TRBJ1-1, with 7 positions matching TRBD1. The receptor was derived from an adult with an advanced solid tumor such as melanoma, head and neck, liver or kidney cancer. Material: CD4+ or CD8+ T cells sorted from blood, obtained in a trial of the OX40 agonist ivuxolimab. The CDR3 nucleotides read TGCAGTGCGAGATGGACAGGTGAAGCTTTCTTT. The encoded protein is CSARWTGEAFF.